Below, one T cell receptor (beta chain) is given with its context. The antigen is unknown. TCRdb passed the 5' RACE reads through MiXCR, listing each CDR3 protein once. The profile shows fewer than 400,000 distinct CDR3 sequences, under 15% of them singletons. V lost 3 bases and J lost 4, with 14 bases in between. CDR1 KGHSH and CDR2 LQKENI come from the germline V gene. The CDR3 runs to 15 residues. These data originate in a study of CD8 T cells in ankylosing spondylitis. General observations from the study: Researchers reportedly found disease-linked clones significantly enriched in matched ankylosing spondylitis synovial fluid. CD8+ disease-linked clones were present at relatively low frequencies in blood.

V is TRBV18 and J is TRBJ2-3; possibly TRBD2 for D (6 bases). This clonotype originated in a male donor with ankylosing spondylitis or in good health (not recorded which). Sample: blood, either unsorted or a sorted T cell fraction (not recorded which). DNA for the CDR3: TGTGCCAGCTCACCCGGACTTCGGAGGGCAGATACGCAGTATTTT. It specifies CASSPGLRRADTQYF.